This T cell receptor beta chain derives from a study of draining lymph node invasion in breast cancer. TCRdb re-called the bulk RNA-seq reads with MiXCR, one entry per CDR3 protein. The sample consists of approximately 4,000 distinct CDR3 sequences, 75% to 80% of them appearing once. Germline-derived CDR1 and CDR2 are KGHSH and LQKENI. V was clipped by 2 bases and J by 2 bases; unmatched bases: 9. The length of the CDR3 is 17 residues. Cells sorted as CD4+ CD45RA- CD25- were taken as memory conventional CD4 T cells. Sequencing was performed on sorted memory CD4+ effector T cells from a lymph node. The chain has TRBV18 and TRBJ1-3, with 7 bases matching TRBD1. This sequence was found in a female donor with luminal breast cancer. CDR3 loop: CASSPNRQGAAGNTIYF. The CDR3 DNA reads as TGTGCCAGCTCACCAAACAGACAGGGAGCTGCTGGAAACACCATATATTTT.